These 18 T cell receptor beta chains originate from one sample sequenced in a study of Graves' ophthalmopathy and Graves' hyperthyroidism. Researchers took RNA transcripts and amplified TCR beta CDR3 regions from them. An opening RT-PCR round employed HTBI primers and preceded a second-round multiplex PCR. Via MiXCR, TCRdb re-called the multiplex PCR reads, giving one row per CDR3 protein. This table holds around 1,200,000 distinct CDR3 sequences, less than 45% found once. The sequenced sample was peripheral blood or thyroid tissue (not recorded which). These receptors originate from an adult man with Graves' hyperthyroidism.

The V and J genes are TRBV7-3 and TRBJ2-5; maybe TRBD1 (5 bases). The CDR3 totals 13 residues. Germline V gene sequence: CDR1 SGHTA, CDR2 FQGTGA. In nucleotides, the CDR3 is TGTGCTTCGAAGGGGTGGGAACAAGAGACCCAGTACTTC. This codes for CASKGWEQETQYF.

This clonotype was seen more than once but under ten times. The chain recombines TRBV14 with TRBJ2-7; the D is unclear. The CDR3 totals 15 residues. Germline CDR1 SGHDN, CDR2 FVKESK. V was pared by 0 bases and J by 2 bases, with 11 bases between. CDR3 loop: CASSQDSSVPYEQYF. The CDR3 DNA sequence: TGTGCCAGCAGCCAAGACTCGAGCGTTCCCTACGAGCAGTACTTC.

This rearrangement joins TRBV7-2 to TRBJ1-5; TRBD1 matches 7 bases. J was trimmed by 11 bases and V by 5 bases; bases with no gene match: 12. Germline values: CDR1 SGHTA, CDR2 FQGNSA. CDR3 length: 14 residues. The CDR3 spells CASSTDRAQETQHF. For the CDR3, the DNA is TGTGCCAGCAGCACAGACAGGGCTCAAGAGACCCAGCATTTT.

V gene TRBV15 combines with J gene TRBJ1-2; TRBD1 agrees at 9 bases. Germline values: CDR1 LNHNV, CDR2 YYDKDF (reference sequence). J lost 7 bases, V lost 3 bases, and 6 bases had no gene match. There are 14 residues in the CDR3. CDR3 sequence reads: CATSSAGTGFGYTF. Written as DNA, the CDR3 is TGTGCCACCAGCAGTGCCGGGACAGGGTTTGGCTACACCTTC.

To note about this clonotype: Being one base from a much bigger clone, this may be a read error. V usage is TRBV7-2 and J usage is TRBJ1-6; D is undetermined. In germline, CDR1 is SGHTA, CDR2 FQGNSA. This CDR3 has 14 amino acids. Trimming stripped 5 bases from V and 10 bases from J, with 15 bases between. The DNA of the CDR3 is TGTGCCAGCAGCCCACAGCTCCGCCAGTCACCCCTCCACTTT. Its translation is CASSPQLRQSPLHF.

The chain is built from TRBV29-1 and TRBJ1-2; no clear D gene. V lost 8 bases to trimming and J lost 6 bases, with 13 bases between them. The germline CDR1 and CDR2 sequences are SQVTM and ANQGSEA. The CDR3 is 11 residues long. The CDR3 spells CSRSQVDGYTF. The CDR3 DNA reads as TGCAGCCGTAGCCAGGTGGATGGCTACACCTTC.

This clonotype showed up many times. The rearrangement joins TRBV7-8 to TRBJ2-7; 8 bases match TRBD2. The germline V gene has CDR1 SGHVS and CDR2 FQNEAQ. Losses at the gene ends were 5 bases for V and 0 bases for J; bases not matched to a gene: 9. There are 16 residues in the CDR3. CDR3 amino acids: CASSPPAREASYEQYF. The DNA for the CDR3 is TGTGCCAGCAGCCCCCCGGCGCGGGAGGCCTCCTACGAGCAGTACTTC.

In this sample, this clonotype turned up many times. J is TRBJ2-7 and V is TRBV5-5; 7 nucleotides line up with TRBD2. Germline trimming cut 2 bases from V and 2 bases from J; bases unmatched to any gene: 7. There are 15 residues in the CDR3. CDR1 is SGHKS and CDR2 is YYEKEE in the germline V gene (reference sequence). The CDR3 spells CASSLGLAETYEQYF. DNA of the CDR3: TGTGCCAGCAGCTTAGGGCTAGCGGAAACCTACGAGCAGTACTTC.

V usage is TRBV5-1 and J usage is TRBJ2-7; unclear D gene. The CDR3 runs 12 residues. The V end lost 0 bases, the J end lost 10 bases, and 11 bases lay between the germline ends. Germline loops: CDR1 SGHRS, CDR2 YFSETQ. Here the CDR3 reads CASSLGSSDQYF. CDR3 nucleotide sequence: TGCGCCAGCAGCTTGGGCTCCAGCGATCAGTACTTC.

The chain has TRBV20-1 and TRBJ2-7, with 9 bases that match TRBD2. Germline V lookup: CDR1 DFQATT, CDR2 SNEGSKA (reference sequence). J was trimmed by 5 bases and V by 5 bases; bases with no gene match: 10. CDR3 length: 14 amino acids. CDR3 DNA sequence: TGCAGTGCTGCACTAGCGGGCCAGAGCGACGAGCAGTACTTC. Amino acids: CSAALAGQSDEQYF.

The chain is built from TRBV5-4 and TRBJ2-2, with D possibly being TRBD2 (6 bases). The CDR3 runs 13 residues. Germline CDR1 is SGHNT and CDR2 is YYREEE (reference sequence). Trimming took 5 bases from V and 8 from J, leaving 13 bases between them. The CDR3 nucleotides are TGTGCCAGCAGAGCGGGCCCCTTGGGGGAGCTGTTTTTT. Translation: CASRAGPLGELFF.

Points on this clonotype: One junction end does not reproduce the germline sequence, and a read error may be involved. The V and J genes are TRBV4-3 and TRBJ1-2, with D possibly matching TRBD1 (6 bases). Per the germline V gene, CDR1 is LGHNA and CDR2 is YSLEER. CDR3 size: 13 residues. The CDR3: CASSQDTGFGYTF. The CDR3 bases are TGTGCCAGCAGCCAAGACACAGGGTTCGGCTACACCTTC.

The chain carries TRBV6-1 and TRBJ1-1, with D uncertain. Germline V gene data show CDR1 as MNHNS and CDR2 as SASEGT. V gave up 10 bases and J gave up 0 bases, with 12 bases separating them. The CDR3 extends over 13 amino acids. This CDR3 is CAITPVLNTEAFF. CDR3 DNA sequence: TGTGCCATTACTCCGGTACTGAACACTGAAGCTTTCTTT.

The rearrangement uses TRBV2 and TRBJ1-2; tentative D call: TRBD1 (5 bases). V lost 6 bases to trimming and J lost 7 bases, with 15 bases between them. CDR3 size: 13 residues. The V gene's germline CDR1 is SNHLY and CDR2 FYNNEI. The CDR3 is CASSLTVPGGYTF. The CDR3 nucleotides are TGTGCCAGCAGCTTGACAGTACCCGGTGGCTACACCTTC.

The table lists this clonotype with a few counts. CDR3 residues: CASSFGGEEGQETQYF. CDR3 in DNA: TGTGCCAGCAGTTTTGGGGGCGAGGAGGGCCAAGAGACCCAGTACTTC. The genes are TRBV12-3 or TRBV12-4 and TRBJ2-5, with D perhaps matching TRBD1 or TRBD2 (6 bases each). Between the trimmed V and J ends, which lost 3 bases and 1 base, there was a span of 15 bases. This CDR3 is 16 amino acids long.

As to this clonotype: This may be a read error: a much more frequent sequence differs by one nucleotide. The rearrangement joins TRBV5-1 to TRBJ1-2; D might be TRBD1 (5 bases). CDR1 and CDR2 from the germline V gene are SGHRS and YFSETQ. The CDR3 runs 15 residues. CDR3: CASSFFQGANFGYTF. The CDR3 DNA reads as TGCGCCAGCAGCTTTTTCCAGGGTGCTAACTTTGGCTACACCTTC.

The chain uses TRBV2 and TRBJ2-2, with D hard to call. Germline CDR1 and CDR2: SNHLY and FYNNEI. Deletions cut 8 bases from V and 0 bases from J, with 13 bases between. CDR3 length equals 15 residues. CDR3 coding DNA: TGTGCCAGCTCCTATTTCGGCACGAACACCGGGGAGCTGTTTTTT. It translates to CASSYFGTNTGELFF.

The chain employs TRBV7-9 and TRBJ2-4, with 9 bases aligning to TRBD1. The CDR3 is 15 residues long. The ends lost 2 bases at V and 5 bases at J; junction bases unmatched: 4. From germline, CDR1 is SEHNR and CDR2 FQNEAQ (reference sequence). The DNA for the CDR3 is TGTGCCAGCAGCTTAAGACAGGGGGGGGAAAACATTCAGTACTTC. Translation: CASSLRQGGENIQYF.